These T cell receptor beta chains were read from a single sample in a study of radiation and T cells in renal cell carcinoma. Produced via immunoSEQ multiplex PCR; TCRdb's table is partial and in-frame only. This table holds 100,000 to 150,000 clones, 80% to 85% found once. Sample: blood, taken from a patient whose treatment included radiotherapy and nephrectomy. The source of these receptors is a woman aged 60 to 75 with renal cell carcinoma. The conserved cysteine and the conserved F or W are not part of the CDR3 here.

v_gene: TRBV6-6
j_gene: TRBJ2-2
CDR3aa: ASSYRQGATGELF

v_gene: TRBV5-1
j_gene: TRBJ2-7
CDR3aa: ASSSAPGTYEQY

v_gene: TRBV29-1
j_gene: TRBJ2-7
CDR3aa: SVSGRHRGYEQY

v_gene: TRBV5-1
j_gene: TRBJ1-1
CDR3aa: ASSPSRENTEAF

v_gene: TRBV6-5
j_gene: TRBJ1-4
CDR3aa: ASTAMTTTNEKLF

v_gene: TRBV28
j_gene: TRBJ2-7
CDR3aa: ASSLDRDTTYEQY

v_gene: TRBV27
j_gene: TRBJ1-1
CDR3aa: ASSWGRDTEAF

v_gene: TRBV27
j_gene: TRBJ2-2
CDR3aa: ASSFTGTGVTGELF

v_gene: TRBV5-1
j_gene: TRBJ1-1
CDR3aa: ASSLEKAEAF

v_gene: TRBV5-1
j_gene: TRBJ1-1
CDR3aa: ASSLGGNMNTEAF

v_gene: TRBV7-2
j_gene: TRBJ2-7
CDR3aa: ASSLSVGSYEQY

v_gene: TRBV10-3
j_gene: TRBJ2-7
CDR3aa: AISESPDSNEQY

v_gene: TRBV5-6
j_gene: TRBJ1-1
CDR3aa: ASSAAGRRTEAF

v_gene: TRBV19
j_gene: TRBJ2-7
CDR3aa: ASSWGTGGDEQY

v_gene: TRBV4-1
j_gene: TRBJ1-4
CDR3aa: ASSQDRDGEKLF

v_gene: TRBV18
j_gene: TRBJ2-6
CDR3aa: ASSNPGDPSSGANVLT

v_gene: TRBV4-1
j_gene: TRBJ1-1
CDR3aa: ASSQVQGGTEAF

v_gene: TRBV20-1
j_gene: TRBJ2-7
CDR3aa: SATGRYEQY

v_gene: TRBV5-4
j_gene: TRBJ2-1
CDR3aa: ASSLGGLALWNEQF

v_gene: TRBV27
j_gene: TRBJ1-5
CDR3aa: ASSLQGRGNQPQH

v_gene: TRBV15
j_gene: TRBJ2-3
CDR3aa: ATSREGRADTDTQY

v_gene: TRBV7-6
j_gene: TRBJ1-5
CDR3aa: ASRSRDSWNQPQH

v_gene: TRBV19
j_gene: TRBJ1-5
CDR3aa: ASSMRPLEGNQPQH